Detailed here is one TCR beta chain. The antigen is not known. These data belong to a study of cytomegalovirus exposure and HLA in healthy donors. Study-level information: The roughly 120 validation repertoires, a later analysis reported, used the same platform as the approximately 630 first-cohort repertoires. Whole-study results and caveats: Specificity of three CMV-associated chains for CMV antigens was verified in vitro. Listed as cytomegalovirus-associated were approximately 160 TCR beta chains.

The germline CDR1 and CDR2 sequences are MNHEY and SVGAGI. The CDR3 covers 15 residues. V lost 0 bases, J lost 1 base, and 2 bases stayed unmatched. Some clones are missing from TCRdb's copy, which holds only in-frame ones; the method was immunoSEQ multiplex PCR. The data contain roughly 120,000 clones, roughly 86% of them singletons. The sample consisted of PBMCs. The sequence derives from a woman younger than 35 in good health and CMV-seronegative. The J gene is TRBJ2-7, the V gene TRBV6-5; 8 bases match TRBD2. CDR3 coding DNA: TGTGCCAGCAGTTACTCCCGGGGGGGGTCCTACGAGCAGTACTTC. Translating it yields CASSYSRGGSYEQYF.